Presented here are 29 T cell receptor beta chains from one specimen sequenced in a study of blood T cells in healthy people across ages. A second roughly 7 to 11 cycle PCR used barcoded and J-beta primers. TCRdb re-derived calls from the 5' RACE reads in MiXCR, one entry per CDR3 protein. The sample yields about 590,000 distinct CDR3 sequences, approximately 30% seen once. Sequencing was carried out using blood. The receptors here all came from an elderly woman in good health.

This chain joins TRBV20-1 and TRBJ1-5, with D uncertain. From germline, CDR1 is DFQATT and CDR2 SNEGSKA (reference sequence). V was pared by 3 bases and J by 0 bases, with 12 bases between. The CDR3 sequence is 15 residues long. The CDR3 region is CSASFGVDSNQPQHF. In DNA, the CDR3 is TGCAGTGCTAGTTTTGGGGTCGATAGCAATCAGCCCCAGCATTTT.

This clonotype was counted between two and nine times. A read error may explain this, as a much larger clone is one base away. The rearrangement links TRBV29-1 to TRBJ2-5; D perhaps matches TRBD2 (6 bases). V was trimmed by 7 bases and J by 11 bases, leaving 23 bases between them. Germline V gene sequence: CDR1 SQVTM, CDR2 ANQGSEA. The CDR3 spans 13 residues. The CDR3 nucleotides read TGCAGCGCCCGCCGGGGAGGAGGGGATGAGCAGTACTTC. As protein: CSARRGGGDEQYF. Together with reference TRBV29-1 and TRBJ2-5, the CDR3 gives the full variable domain: SAVISQKPSRDICQRGTSLTIQCQVDSQVTMMFWYRQQPGQSLTLIATANQGSEATYESGFVIDKFPISRPNLTFSTLTVSNMSPEDSSIYLCSARRGGGDEQYFGPGTRLLVL.

This clonotype was detected many times. The CDR3 sequence is CASTTTLAGTDTQYF. DNA of the CDR3: TGTGCCAGCACTACCACACTAGCGGGCACAGATACGCAGTATTTT. The chain uses TRBV6-2 or TRBV6-3 and TRBJ2-3; 8 bases line up with TRBD2. The CDR3 consists of 15 residues. The germline CDR1 and CDR2 sequences are MNHEY and SVGEGT. The ends lost 7 bases at V and 1 base at J; junction bases unmatched: 7.

The CDR3 loop is CASNLGLLNQPQHF. The CDR3 DNA reads as TGTGCCAGCAACTTGGGACTGCTCAATCAGCCCCAGCATTTT. The chain couples TRBV7-2 to TRBJ1-5; D might be TRBD1 (5 bases). Trimming shortened V by 7 bases and J by 3 bases, and 13 bases separated the two germline ends. The CDR3 consists of 14 residues. From germline, CDR1 is SGHTA and CDR2 FQGNSA.

In the case of this clonotype: A much larger clone is a single base away; this may be a read error. The chain couples TRBV30 to TRBJ1-5; D perhaps matches TRBD1 (5 bases). The germline V gene encodes CDR1 GTSNPN and CDR2 SVGIG (reference sequence). The CDR3 runs 13 residues. The CDR3 nucleotides are TGTGCCTGGAGACCGGGGCCCAGTCAGCCCCAGCGTTTT. Translation gives CAWRPGPSQPQRF.

This clonotype has a handful of counts. It may be a read error: a sequence one base away is much more abundant. The chain carries TRBV7-8 and TRBJ2-5; 8 bases line up with TRBD1. Germline V lookup: CDR1 SGHVS, CDR2 FQNEAQ. The CDR3 is made up of 16 amino acids. J gave up 11 bases and V 1 base, and 15 bases lay outside the gene matches. The DNA of the CDR3 is TGTGCCAGCAGCTTAGGCAGGGACAGGAGACGGAATGAGCAGTACTTC. Its translation: CASSLGRDRRRNEQYF.

A few counts support this clonotype. The chain couples TRBV18 to TRBJ2-2; D uncertain. V lost 0 bases and J lost 6, with 11 bases in between. In germline, CDR1 is KGHSH, CDR2 LQKENI. The CDR3 length is 15 residues. CDR3 region: CASSPPSGNPGELFF. In DNA form, the CDR3 reads TGTGCCAGCTCACCACCGTCTGGGAATCCCGGGGAGCTGTTTTTT. The complete variable domain, with remaining parts taken from reference TRBV18 and TRBJ2-2, reads NAGVMQNPRHLVRRRGQEARLRCSPMKGHSHVYWYRQLPEEGLKFMVYLQKENIIDESGMPKERFSAEFPKEGPSILRIQQVVRGDSAAYFCASSPPSGNPGELFFGEGSRLTVL.

The chain employs TRBV4-2 and TRBJ1-2; tentatively, D is TRBD1 (6 bases). V lost 0 bases, J lost 7 bases, and 9 bases lay in between. The CDR3 length is 13 residues. The germline V gene has CDR1 LGHNA and CDR2 YNFKEQ. CDR3 in amino acids: CASSQDLGAGYTF. The CDR3 bases are TGTGCCAGCAGCCAAGATTTGGGGGCTGGCTACACCTTC.

This clonotype came up many times. The chain joins TRBV7-2 to TRBJ2-3; 10 nucleotides align to TRBD2. V was pared by 4 bases and J by 6 bases, with 7 bases of the junction left unmatched. This CDR3 region has 15 residues. From germline, CDR1 is SGHTA and CDR2 FQGNSA. CDR3 residues: CASSSLAGRGDTQYF. DNA for the CDR3: TGTGCCAGCAGCTCACTAGCGGGGAGAGGGGATACGCAGTATTTT.

This chain joins TRBV20-1 and TRBJ1-1; D is perhaps TRBD1 (5 bases). Germline V gives CDR1 DFQATT, CDR2 SNEGSKA (reference sequence). V was shortened by 3 bases and J by 0 bases, with 8 bases between the two germline ends. CDR3 length equals 13 residues. The CDR3, as DNA: TGCAGTGCTAGTGAGGGGATGAACACTGAAGCTTTCTTT. Encoded protein: CSASEGMNTEAFF.

This clonotype showed up many times. The chain links TRBV20-1 to TRBJ1-4; maybe TRBD1 (5 bases). V lost 4 bases, J lost 7 bases, and 19 bases lay in between. The germline CDR1 and CDR2 sequences are DFQATT and SNEGSKA (reference sequence). The CDR3 spans 15 residues. CDR3 in amino acids: CSAKTSHRGAEKLFF. The CDR3 coding sequence is TGCAGTGCTAAGACGAGCCACCGAGGGGCTGAAAAACTGTTTTTT.

The table lists this clonotype with many counts. The CDR3 DNA reads as TGTGCCAGCAGCGGATCGGGACACGCCGCCACTGAAGCTTTCTTT. Protein sequence: CASSGSGHAATEAFF. The chain links TRBV9 to TRBJ1-1, with a weak D call TRBD1 (6 bases). The CDR3 consists of 15 residues. V was shortened by 3 bases and J by 4 bases, with 16 bases between the two germline ends. The germline V gene encodes CDR1 SGDLS and CDR2 YYNGEE. Filled out from reference TRBV9 and TRBJ1-1, the complete variable domain reads DSGVTQTPKHLITATGQRVTLRCSPRSGDLSVYWYQQSLDQGLQFLIQYYNGEERAKGNILERFSAQQFPDLHSELNLSSLELGDSALYFCASSGSGHAATEAFFGQGTRLTVV.

This clonotype has only one observation. V gene TRBV30 combines with J gene TRBJ1-6, with D tentatively TRBD1 (5 bases). The germline V gene encodes CDR1 GTSNPN and CDR2 SVGIG (reference sequence). This CDR3 spans 16 amino acids. V lost 4 bases and J 3 bases, leaving 16 bases between the germline ends. CDR3 bases: TGTGCCTGGACTACCTCGGGACGGTTCTATAATTCACCCCTCCACTTT. Translation gives CAWTTSGRFYNSPLHF.

This clonotype was picked up many times. The CDR3 sequence: CSAKGPAAYQETQYF. CDR3 sequence (DNA): TGCAGTGCAAAAGGTCCAGCGGCGTACCAAGAGACCCAGTACTTC. V usage is TRBV20-1 and J usage is TRBJ2-5; a possible D gene is TRBD2 (5 bases). From germline, CDR1 is DFQATT and CDR2 SNEGSKA (reference sequence). V lost 6 bases and J lost 0, with 17 bases in between. This CDR3 comprises 15 residues.

This clonotype was counted ten times or more. The chain has TRBV7-2 and TRBJ2-7; no definite D call. V lost 5 bases and J 3 bases, leaving 14 bases between the germline ends. CDR1 SGHTA and CDR2 FQGNSA come from the germline V gene. The CDR3 length is 14 residues. CDR3 in amino acids: CASSLQLGFYEQYF. CDR3 DNA: TGTGCCAGCAGCCTCCAATTGGGTTTCTACGAGCAGTACTTC.

This clonotype was found a few times. For the CDR3, the DNA is TGCAGCGTCCTAACGGGGAATCAGCCCCAGCATTTT. Translating gives CSVLTGNQPQHF. The chain recombines TRBV29-1 with TRBJ1-5, with D unresolved. Trimming took off 6 bases at V and 4 bases at J, with 10 bases between the two ends. Germline V gives CDR1 SQVTM, CDR2 ANQGSEA. The CDR3 covers 12 residues.

The chain uses TRBV2 and TRBJ2-7; 8 nucleotides match TRBD1. J gave up 4 bases and V 5 bases, and 13 bases lay outside the gene matches. The CDR3 totals 16 residues. In germline, CDR1 is SNHLY, CDR2 FYNNEI. For the CDR3, the DNA is TGTGCCAGCAGTTCTATGAGGGGACAGGATCTATACGAGCAGTACTTC. It translates to CASSSMRGQDLYEQYF. Drawing the rest from reference TRBV2 and TRBJ2-7, the complete variable domain is EPEVTQTPSHQVTQMGQEVILRCVPISNHLYFYWYRQILGQKVEFLVSFYNNEISEKSEIFDDQFSVERPDGSNFTLKIRSTKLEDSAMYFCASSSMRGQDLYEQYFGPGTRLTVT.

Many counts were recorded for this clonotype. J is TRBJ2-7 and V is TRBV12-3 or TRBV12-4, with 9 bases identical to TRBD1. Trimming took 6 bases from V and 2 from J; bases not matched to a gene: 2. The CDR3 consists of 13 residues. DNA for the CDR3: TGTGCCAGCAGGAGGACAGGGGCCTACGAGCAGTACTTC. It specifies CASRRTGAYEQYF.

This clonotype has a handful of counts. The rearrangement joins TRBV15 to TRBJ1-1; TRBD1 might be the D (5 bases). V lost 1 base, J lost 0 bases, and 30 bases lay in between. CDR1 and CDR2 (germline): LNHNV, YYDKDF (reference sequence). CDR3 length equals 22 residues. The CDR3 protein is CATSRVNLRGGKAQSLNTEAFF. The CDR3 DNA sequence: TGTGCCACCAGCAGAGTGAACCTTCGGGGGGGAAAGGCCCAAAGTCTGAACACTGAAGCTTTCTTT.

About this clonotype: A much larger clone differs from this one at a single base, so this may be a read error. The DNA is left out, because the CDR3 cannot be placed on it with certainty; the CDR3 is given as TCRdb lists it. The chain is built from TRBV13 and TRBJ1-4; TRBD1, the D gene given by the table, was not confirmed from the DNA. Germline V gene sequence: CDR1 PRHDT, CDR2 FYEKMQ (reference sequence). Including both end residues, the CDR3 is 14 amino acids long. CDR3 loop: CASSVGTGNEKPFF.

This clonotype has ten or more counts. The chain uses TRBV6-2 or TRBV6-3 and TRBJ1-1; 7 positions match TRBD1. Trimming took 7 bases from V and 4 from J; bases not matched to a gene: 12. This CDR3 has 15 amino acids. Germline V CDR1 and CDR2: MNHEY, SVGEGT. The CDR3 is CASTYKLGQITEAFF. The CDR3 DNA is TGTGCCAGCACCTATAAACTGGGACAGATCACTGAAGCTTTCTTT.

This clonotype was found many times. The CDR3: CASSWTVQETQYF. The CDR3 DNA reads as TGTGCCAGCTCTTGGACAGTCCAAGAGACCCAGTACTTC. The chain uses TRBV18 and TRBJ2-5; tentative D call: TRBD1 (6 bases). The CDR3 length is 13 residues. V lost 6 bases and J lost 1, with 9 bases in between. Germline assignment: CDR1 KGHSH and CDR2 LQKENI. The variable domain in full, with the rest retrieved from reference TRBV18 and TRBJ2-5, is NAGVMQNPRHLVRRRGQEARLRCSPMKGHSHVYWYRQLPEEGLKFMVYLQKENIIDESGMPKERFSAEFPKEGPSILRIQQVVRGDSAAYFCASSWTVQETQYFGPGTRLLVL.

This clonotype was recorded a few times. The CDR3 DNA follows: TGTGCCTGGAGTGGAGGGAATGATTTCGGCTACACCTTC. It yields the protein CAWSGGNDFGYTF. The V gene is TRBV30, the J gene TRBJ1-2; D uncertain. The CDR3 length is 13 residues. Trimming cost V 1 base and J 8 bases, with 14 bases left between them. The germline V gene has CDR1 GTSNPN and CDR2 SVGIG (reference sequence). The full variable domain, with the rest looked up from reference TRBV30 and TRBJ1-2, is SQTIHQWPATLVQPVGSPLSLECTVEGTSNPNLYWYRQAAGRGLQLLFYSVGIGQISSEVPQNLSASRPQDRQFILSSKKLLLSDSGFYLCAWSGGNDFGYTFGSGTRLTVV.

This chain connects TRBV7-3 to TRBJ2-1, with D maybe TRBD2 (5 bases). From germline, CDR1 is SGHTA and CDR2 FQGTGA. CDR3 size: 13 residues. Trimming removed 5 bases at V and 5 bases at J, with 10 bases between. This CDR3 reads CASSPTRDNEQFF. The CDR3 DNA is TGTGCCAGCAGCCCAACTAGAGACAATGAGCAGTTCTTC.

The rearrangement links TRBV29-1 to TRBJ1-1; D is unclear. Germline V CDR1 and CDR2: SQVTM, ANQGSEA. The CDR3 covers 15 residues. The V end lost 0 bases, the J end lost 1 base, and 12 bases lay between the germline ends. The CDR3 region is CSVEDVSSPNTEAFF. CDR3 DNA: TGCAGCGTTGAAGATGTAAGCTCGCCGAACACTGAAGCTTTCTTT. The full variable domain, with the rest looked up from reference TRBV29-1 and TRBJ1-1, is SAVISQKPSRDICQRGTSLTIQCQVDSQVTMMFWYRQQPGQSLTLIATANQGSEATYESGFVIDKFPISRPNLTFSTLTVSNMSPEDSSIYLCSVEDVSSPNTEAFFGQGTRLTVV.

This clonotype was observed at least ten times. The CDR3 nucleotides are TGCGCCAGCAGCGGTCTGAGGGGGACAGAGACCCAGTACTTC. Encoded protein: CASSGLRGTETQYF. The chain carries TRBV5-1 and TRBJ2-5, with a weak D call TRBD1 (6 bases). Germline-derived CDR1 and CDR2 are SGHRS and YFSETQ. V shed 4 bases and J shed 4 bases, with 14 bases lying between them. The CDR3 has 14 residues.

This clonotype has a count of ten or more. The chain uses TRBV12-3 or TRBV12-4 and TRBJ1-2, with D hard to call. V lost 4 bases, J lost 2 bases, and 5 bases lay in between. The CDR3 is 12 amino acids. The DNA of the CDR3 is TGTGCCAGCAGTTCAACGAACTATGGCTACACCTTC. As protein: CASSSTNYGYTF.

This chain joins TRBV5-1 and TRBJ1-1, with D unresolved. This CDR3 region has 14 residues. Germline V gives CDR1 SGHRS, CDR2 YFSETQ. Trimming shortened V by 2 bases and J by 1 base, and 9 bases separated the two germline ends. The DNA for the CDR3 is TGCGCCAGCAGCTTTCGCGCAGCGAACACTGAAGCTTTCTTT. Its protein is CASSFRAANTEAFF.

This clonotype was counted ten times or more. In nucleotides, the CDR3 is TGTGCCAGCAGTGAACTACAATCTACGCAGTATTTT. Translated: CASSELQSTQYF. The chain joins TRBV2 to TRBJ2-3; no firm D call. The CDR3 length is 12 residues. The V end lost 2 bases, the J end lost 8 bases, and 8 bases lay between the germline ends. The germline V gene has CDR1 SNHLY and CDR2 FYNNEI. Supplemented by reference TRBV2 and TRBJ2-3, the full variable domain reads EPEVTQTPSHQVTQMGQEVILRCVPISNHLYFYWYRQILGQKVEFLVSFYNNEISEKSEIFDDQFSVERPDGSNFTLKIRSTKLEDSAMYFCASSELQSTQYFGPGTRLTVL.